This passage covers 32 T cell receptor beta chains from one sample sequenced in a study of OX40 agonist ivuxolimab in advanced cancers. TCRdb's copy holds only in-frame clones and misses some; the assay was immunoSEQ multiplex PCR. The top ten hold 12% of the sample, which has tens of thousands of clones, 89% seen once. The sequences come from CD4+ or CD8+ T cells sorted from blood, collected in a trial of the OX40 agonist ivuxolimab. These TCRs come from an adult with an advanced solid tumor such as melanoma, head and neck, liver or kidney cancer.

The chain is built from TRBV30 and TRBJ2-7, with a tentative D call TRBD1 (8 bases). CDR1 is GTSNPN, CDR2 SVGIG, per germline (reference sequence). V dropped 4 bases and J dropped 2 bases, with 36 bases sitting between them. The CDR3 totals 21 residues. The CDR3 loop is CAWIPGIRAGGAGGRPYEQYF. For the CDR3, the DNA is TGTGCCTGGATCCCCGGTATTCGGGCAGGGGGCGCGGGCGGGAGACCCTACGAGCAGTACTTC.

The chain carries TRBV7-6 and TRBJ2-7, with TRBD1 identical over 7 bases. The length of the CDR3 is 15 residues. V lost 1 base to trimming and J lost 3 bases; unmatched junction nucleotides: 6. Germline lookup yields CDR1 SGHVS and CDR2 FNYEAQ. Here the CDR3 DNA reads TGTGCCAGCAGCTTAGAGAGGGGGCGACGCTACGAGCAGTACTTC. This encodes CASSLERGRRYEQYF.

The CDR3 nucleotides are TGTGCCAGCAGCTTAGTCCGGCGGAGCCAAGGGGCTGAAGCTTTCTTT. Amino acid sequence: CASSLVRRSQGAEAFF. The chain recombines TRBV11-1 with TRBJ1-1; TRBD1 is a possible D gene (5 bases). The CDR3 length is 16 residues. V shed 1 base and J shed 6 bases, with 18 bases lying between them. Germline V gene sequence: CDR1 SGHAT, CDR2 FQDESV (reference sequence). Using reference TRBV11-1 and TRBJ1-1 for the parts outside the CDR3, the full variable domain is EAEVAQSPRYKITEKSQAVAFWCDPISGHATLYWYRQILGQGPELLVQFQDESVVDDSQLPKDRFSAERLKGVDSTLKIQPAELGDSAMYLCASSLVRRSQGAEAFFGQGTRLTVV.

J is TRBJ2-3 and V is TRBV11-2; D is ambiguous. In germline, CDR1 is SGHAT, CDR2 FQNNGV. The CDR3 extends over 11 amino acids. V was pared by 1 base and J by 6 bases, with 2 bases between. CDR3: CASSLGDTQYF. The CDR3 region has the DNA TGTGCCAGCAGCTTAGGGGATACGCAGTATTTT. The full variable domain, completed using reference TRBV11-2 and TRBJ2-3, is EAGVAQSPRYKIIEKRQSVAFWCNPISGHATLYWYQQILGQGPKLLIQFQNNGVVDDSQLPKDRFSAERLKGVDSTLKIQPAKLEDSAVYLCASSLGDTQYFGPGTRLTVL.

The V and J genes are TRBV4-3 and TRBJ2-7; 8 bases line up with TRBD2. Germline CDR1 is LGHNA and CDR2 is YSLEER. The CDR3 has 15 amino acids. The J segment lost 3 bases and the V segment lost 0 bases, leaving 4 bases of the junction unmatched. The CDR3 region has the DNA TGCGCCAGCAGCCAAGACTCAGCGGGAGACTACGAGCAGTACTTC. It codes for CASSQDSAGDYEQYF.

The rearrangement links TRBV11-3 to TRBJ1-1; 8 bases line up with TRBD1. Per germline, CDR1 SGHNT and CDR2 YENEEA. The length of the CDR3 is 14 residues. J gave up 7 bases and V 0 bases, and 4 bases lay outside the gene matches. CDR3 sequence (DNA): TGTGCCAGCAGCTTAGAGGGGACAGGCAATGAAGCTTTCTTT. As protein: CASSLEGTGNEAFF.

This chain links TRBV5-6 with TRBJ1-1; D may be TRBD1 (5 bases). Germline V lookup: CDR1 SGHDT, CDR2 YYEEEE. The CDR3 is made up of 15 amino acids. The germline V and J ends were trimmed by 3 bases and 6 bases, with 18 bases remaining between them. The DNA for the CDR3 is TGTGCCAGCAGCTCGGCAATAGCCGGGGACGCTGAAGCTTTCTTT. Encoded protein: CASSSAIAGDAEAFF. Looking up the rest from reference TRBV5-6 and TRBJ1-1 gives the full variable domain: DAGVTQSPTHLIKTRGQQVTLRCSPKSGHDTVSWYQQALGQGPQFIFQYYEEEERQRGNFPDRFSGHQFPNYSSELNVNALLLGDSALYLCASSSAIAGDAEAFFGQGTRLTVV.

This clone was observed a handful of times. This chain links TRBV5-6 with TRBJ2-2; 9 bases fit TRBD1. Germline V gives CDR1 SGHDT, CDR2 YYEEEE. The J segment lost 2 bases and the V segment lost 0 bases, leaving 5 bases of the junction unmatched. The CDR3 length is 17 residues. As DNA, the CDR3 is TGTGCCAGCAGCTTGGAACCGGGACAGGGTAACACCGGGGAGCTGTTTTTT. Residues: CASSLEPGQGNTGELFF.

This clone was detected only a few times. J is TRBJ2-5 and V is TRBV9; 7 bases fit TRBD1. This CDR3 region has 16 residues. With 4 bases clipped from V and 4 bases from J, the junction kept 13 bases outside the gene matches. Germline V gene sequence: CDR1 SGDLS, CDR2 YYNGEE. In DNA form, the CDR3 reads TGTGCCAGCAGCACCGAGGACAGGTTGTTCGGAGAGACCCAGTACTTC. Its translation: CASSTEDRLFGETQYF.

CDR3 nucleotide sequence: TGCGCCAGCAGCCAAGATCGGGTCAGGGTGAACACCATATATTTT. It is translated as CASSQDRVRVNTIYF. The chain joins TRBV4-3 to TRBJ1-3; possibly TRBD1 for D (5 bases). The germline V gene encodes CDR1 LGHNA and CDR2 YSLEER. Trimming removed 0 bases from V and 7 bases from J, with 13 bases in between. CDR3 length equals 15 residues.

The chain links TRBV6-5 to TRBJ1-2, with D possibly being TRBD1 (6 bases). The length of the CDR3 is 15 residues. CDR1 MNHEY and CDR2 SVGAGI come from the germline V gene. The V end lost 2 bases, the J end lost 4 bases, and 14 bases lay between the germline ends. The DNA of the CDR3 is TGTGCCAGCAGTTACGCACAGGGCGTCTTCTATGGCTACACCTTC. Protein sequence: CASSYAQGVFYGYTF.

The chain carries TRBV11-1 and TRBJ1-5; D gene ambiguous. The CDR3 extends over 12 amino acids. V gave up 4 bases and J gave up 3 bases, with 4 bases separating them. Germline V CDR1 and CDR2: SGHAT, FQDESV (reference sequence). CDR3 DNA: TGTGCCAGCAGCTACCCCAATCAGCCCCAGCATTTT. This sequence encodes CASSYPNQPQHF.

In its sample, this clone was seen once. CDR3 sequence: CASSFLDRDNTGELFF. In DNA, the CDR3 is TGTGCCAGCAGCTTCCTGGACAGGGATAACACCGGGGAGCTGTTTTTT. The rearrangement joins TRBV7-9 to TRBJ2-2; TRBD1 agrees at 8 bases. CDR1 and CDR2 (germline): SEHNR, FQNEAQ (reference sequence). V lost 3 bases to trimming and J lost 2 bases; unmatched junction nucleotides: 5. The CDR3 has 16 residues. Complete variable domain (other parts from reference TRBV7-9 and TRBJ2-2): DTGVSQNPRHKITKRGQNVTFRCDPISEHNRLYWYRQTLGQGPEFLTYFQNEAQLEKSRLLSDRFSAERPKGSFSTLEIQRTEQGDSAMYLCASSFLDRDNTGELFFGEGSRLTVL.

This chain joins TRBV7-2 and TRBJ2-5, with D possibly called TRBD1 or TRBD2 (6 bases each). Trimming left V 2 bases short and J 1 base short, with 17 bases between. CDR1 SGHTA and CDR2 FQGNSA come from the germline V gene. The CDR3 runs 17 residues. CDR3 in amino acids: CASSLYVGASVQETQYF. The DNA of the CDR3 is TGTGCCAGCAGCTTATACGTGGGGGCTAGCGTCCAAGAGACCCAGTACTTC. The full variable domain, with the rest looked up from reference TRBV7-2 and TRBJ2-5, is GAGVSQSPSNKVTEKGKDVELRCDPISGHTALYWYRQSLGQGLEFLIYFQGNSAPDKSGLPSDRFSAERTGGSVSTLTIQRTQQEDSAVYLCASSLYVGASVQETQYFGPGTRLLVL.

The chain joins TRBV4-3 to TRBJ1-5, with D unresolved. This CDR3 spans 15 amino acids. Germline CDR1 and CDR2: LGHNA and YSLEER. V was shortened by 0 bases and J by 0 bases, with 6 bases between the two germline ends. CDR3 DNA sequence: TGCGCCAGCAGCCAAGATTACTATAGCAATCAGCCCCAGCATTTT. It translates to CASSQDYYSNQPQHF.

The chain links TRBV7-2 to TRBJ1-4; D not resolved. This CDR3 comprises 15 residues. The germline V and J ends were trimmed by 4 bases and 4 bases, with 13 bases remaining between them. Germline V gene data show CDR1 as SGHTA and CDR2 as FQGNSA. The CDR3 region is CASSSRTAHNEKLFF. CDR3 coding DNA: TGTGCCAGCAGCTCCCGGACGGCACATAATGAAAAACTGTTTTTT.

For the CDR3, the DNA is TGTGCCAGCAGTTACGGCGGAACCTACGAGCAGTACTTC. It yields the protein CASSYGGTYEQYF. V is TRBV6-6 and J is TRBJ2-7; no definite D call. The CDR3 runs 13 residues. The germline CDR1 and CDR2 sequences are MNHNY and SVGAGI (reference sequence). Trimming left V 2 bases short and J 2 bases short, with 7 bases between.

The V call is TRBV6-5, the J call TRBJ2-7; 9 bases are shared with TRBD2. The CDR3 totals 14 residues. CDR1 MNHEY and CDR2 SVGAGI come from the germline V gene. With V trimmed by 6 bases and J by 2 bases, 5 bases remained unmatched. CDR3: CASSAGLAAYEQYF. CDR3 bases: TGTGCCAGCAGCGCGGGACTAGCCGCCTACGAGCAGTACTTC.

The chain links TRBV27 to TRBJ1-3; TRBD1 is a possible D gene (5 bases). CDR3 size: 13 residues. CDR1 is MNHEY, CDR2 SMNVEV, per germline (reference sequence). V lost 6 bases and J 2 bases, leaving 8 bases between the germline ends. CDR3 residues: CASRQDPGNTIYF. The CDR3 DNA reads TGTGCCAGCAGACAGGATCCTGGAAACACCATATATTTT.

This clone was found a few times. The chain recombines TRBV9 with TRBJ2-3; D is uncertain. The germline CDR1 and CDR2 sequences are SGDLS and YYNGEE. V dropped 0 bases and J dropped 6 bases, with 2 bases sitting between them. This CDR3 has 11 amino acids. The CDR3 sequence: CASSVGDTQYF. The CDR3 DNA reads TGTGCCAGCAGCGTAGGGGATACGCAGTATTTT.

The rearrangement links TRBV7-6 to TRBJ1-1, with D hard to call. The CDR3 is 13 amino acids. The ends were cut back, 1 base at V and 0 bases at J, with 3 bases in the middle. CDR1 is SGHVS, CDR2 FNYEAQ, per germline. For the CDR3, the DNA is TGTGCCAGCAGCTTAGAGGTGAACACTGAAGCTTTCTTT. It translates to CASSLEVNTEAFF.

CDR3: CASSLVGGSYGYTF. The CDR3 DNA is TGTGCCAGCAGCTTAGTTGGGGGGAGCTATGGCTACACCTTC. V is TRBV11-3 and J is TRBJ1-2, with D maybe TRBD1 (5 bases). Per the germline V gene, CDR1 is SGHNT and CDR2 is YENEEA. V gave up 1 base and J gave up 4 bases, with 10 bases separating them. There are 14 residues in the CDR3. Combining the CDR3 with reference TRBV11-3 and TRBJ1-2 gives the whole variable domain EAGVVQSPRYKIIEKKQPVAFWCNPISGHNTLYWYLQNLGQGPELLIRYENEEAVDDSQLPKDRFSAERLKGVDSTLKIQPAELGDSAVYLCASSLVGGSYGYTFGSGTRLTVV.

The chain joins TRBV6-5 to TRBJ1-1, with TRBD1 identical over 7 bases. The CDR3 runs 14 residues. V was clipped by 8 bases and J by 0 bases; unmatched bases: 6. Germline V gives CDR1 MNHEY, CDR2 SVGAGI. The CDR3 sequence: CASGNRGMNTEAFF. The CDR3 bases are TGTGCCAGCGGGAACAGGGGAATGAACACTGAAGCTTTCTTT.

CDR3 DNA: TGTGCCAGCAGCTTACCCTACAGGGCCGACGAGCAGTACTTC. As protein: CASSLPYRADEQYF. The V call is TRBV7-6, the J call TRBJ2-7, with D possibly TRBD1 on 6 matching bases. Between the trimmed V and J ends, which lost 2 bases and 5 bases, there was a span of 13 bases. Germline lookup yields CDR1 SGHVS and CDR2 FNYEAQ. The CDR3 sequence is 14 residues long. Based on the CDR3 plus reference TRBV7-6 and TRBJ2-7, the full variable domain is GAGVSQSPRYKVTKRGQDVALRCDPISGHVSLYWYRQALGQGPEFLTYFNYEAQQDKSGLPNDRFSAERPEGSISTLTIQRTEQRDSAMYRCASSLPYRADEQYFGPGTRLTVT.

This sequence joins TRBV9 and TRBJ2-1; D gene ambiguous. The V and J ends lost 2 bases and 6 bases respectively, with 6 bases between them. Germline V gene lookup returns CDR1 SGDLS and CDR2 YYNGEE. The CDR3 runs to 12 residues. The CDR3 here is CASSVNSNEQFF. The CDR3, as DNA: TGTGCCAGCAGCGTTAACAGCAATGAGCAGTTCTTC.

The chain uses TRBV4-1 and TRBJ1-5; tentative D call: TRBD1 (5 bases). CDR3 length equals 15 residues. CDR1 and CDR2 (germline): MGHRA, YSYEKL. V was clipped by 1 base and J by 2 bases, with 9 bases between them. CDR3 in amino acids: CASSQGGVGNQPQHF. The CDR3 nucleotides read TGCGCCAGCAGCCAAGGAGGGGTTGGCAATCAGCCCCAGCATTTT.

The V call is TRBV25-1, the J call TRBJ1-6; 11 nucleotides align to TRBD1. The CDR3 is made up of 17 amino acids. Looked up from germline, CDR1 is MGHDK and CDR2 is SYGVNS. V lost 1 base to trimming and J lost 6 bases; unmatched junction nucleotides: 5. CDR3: CASSESPGQGGNSPLHF. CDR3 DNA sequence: TGTGCCAGCAGTGAATCCCCGGGACAGGGGGGTAATTCACCCCTCCACTTT.

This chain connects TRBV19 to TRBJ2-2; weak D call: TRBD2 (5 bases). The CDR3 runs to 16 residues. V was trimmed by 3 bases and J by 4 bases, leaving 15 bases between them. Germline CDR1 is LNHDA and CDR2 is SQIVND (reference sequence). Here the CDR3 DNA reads TGTGCCAGTAGTATGGCCAAGACGGGAACCACCGGGGAGCTGTTTTTT. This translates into CASSMAKTGTTGELFF. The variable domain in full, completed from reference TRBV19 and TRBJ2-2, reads DGGITQSPKYLFRKEGQNVTLSCEQNLNHDAMYWYRQDPGQGLRLIYYSQIVNDFQKGDIAEGYSVSREKKESFPLTVTSAQKNPTAFYLCASSMAKTGTTGELFFGEGSRLTVL.

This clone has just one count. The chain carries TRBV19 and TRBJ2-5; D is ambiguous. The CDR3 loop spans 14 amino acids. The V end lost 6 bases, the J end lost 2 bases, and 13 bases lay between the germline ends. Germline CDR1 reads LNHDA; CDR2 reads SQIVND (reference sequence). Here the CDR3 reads CASSKEALQETQYF. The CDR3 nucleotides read TGTGCCAGTAGCAAAGAGGCCCTACAAGAGACCCAGTACTTC.

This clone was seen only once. For the CDR3, the DNA is TGTGCCAGTATACCGGGACAGGGGGCGTATGGCTACACCTTC. Encoded protein: CASIPGQGAYGYTF. This sequence joins TRBV19 and TRBJ1-2, with 12 nucleotides matching TRBD1. The V and J ends lost 7 bases and 5 bases, in that order; junction bases with no gene match: 5. This CDR3 has 14 residues. Germline CDR1 and CDR2: LNHDA and SQIVND (reference sequence).

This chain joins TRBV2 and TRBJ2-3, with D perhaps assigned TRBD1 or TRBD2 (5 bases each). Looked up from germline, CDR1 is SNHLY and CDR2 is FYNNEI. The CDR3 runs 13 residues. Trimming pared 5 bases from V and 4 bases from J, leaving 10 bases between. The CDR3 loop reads CASSTEGPDTQYF. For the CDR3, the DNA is TGTGCCAGCAGTACCGAGGGGCCAGATACGCAGTATTTT.

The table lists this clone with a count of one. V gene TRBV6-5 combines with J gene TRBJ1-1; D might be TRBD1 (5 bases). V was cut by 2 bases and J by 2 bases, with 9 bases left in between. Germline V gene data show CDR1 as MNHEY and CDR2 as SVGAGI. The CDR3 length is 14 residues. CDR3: CASSYDSGNTEAFF. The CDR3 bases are TGTGCCAGCAGTTACGACAGCGGAAACACTGAAGCTTTCTTT.